This TCR beta chain originates from a study of T cells in Graves' hyperthyroidism and ophthalmopathy. Trimming took 4 bases from V and 5 from J, leaving 17 bases between them. This CDR3 spans 15 amino acids. CDR1 is SEHNR and CDR2 is FQNEAQ in the germline V gene (reference sequence). RNA transcripts yielded amplified TCR beta CDR3 regions. The HTBI primer set was used in a first-round RT-PCR of the TCR CDR3. TCRdb re-called the multiplex PCR reads with MiXCR, one entry per CDR3 protein. This table holds 500,000 to 800,000 distinct CDR3 sequences, around 13% found once. This clonotype was recorded a few times.

V gene TRBV7-9 combines with J gene TRBJ1-1; possibly TRBD1 for D (5 bases). The sequenced sample was blood. This sequence originates from a woman aged 45-65 years with Graves' ophthalmopathy. The CDR3 loop is CASSSGPGGVTEAFF. The DNA for the CDR3 is TGTGCCAGCAGCTCCGGACCCGGAGGGGTAACTGAAGCTTTCTTT.